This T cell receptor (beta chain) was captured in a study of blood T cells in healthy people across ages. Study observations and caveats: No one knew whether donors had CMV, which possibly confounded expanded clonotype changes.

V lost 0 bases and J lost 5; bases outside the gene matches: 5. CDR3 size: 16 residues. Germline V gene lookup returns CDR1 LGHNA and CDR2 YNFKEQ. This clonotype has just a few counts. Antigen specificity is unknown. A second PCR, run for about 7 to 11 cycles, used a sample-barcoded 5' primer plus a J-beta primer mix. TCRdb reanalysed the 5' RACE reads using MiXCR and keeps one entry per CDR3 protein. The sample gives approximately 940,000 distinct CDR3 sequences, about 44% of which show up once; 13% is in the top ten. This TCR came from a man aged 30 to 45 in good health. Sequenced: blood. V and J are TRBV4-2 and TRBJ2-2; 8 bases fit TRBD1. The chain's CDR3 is CASSQEQGGQTGELFF. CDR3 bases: TGTGCCAGCAGCCAAGAACAGGGGGGCCAAACCGGGGAGCTGTTTTTT.